This T cell receptor (beta chain) was retrieved from a study of blood T cell repertoires in COVID-19 (TCRdb year 2020). With regard to the full study: Collaborator samples came from the United States, Italy and Spain and covered acute and convalescent phases of COVID-19. Where available, HLA class I and class II types were taken from metadata supplied by the sample provider and were not determined by assay-based typing. The dataset comprised deeply sampled blood TCRbeta repertoires from subjects exposed to, actively infected with, or recovered from COVID-19. Samples came from the ongoing ImmuneRACE study (first 160 participants) plus 1,254 subjects from 6 global collaborators. A de-identified subject ID, COVID-19 status, age in years and sex were almost always included in the sample metadata. The prospective study material was composed of cDNA or gDNA derived from T cells, B-cell-depleted T cells, or PBMCs. A freely available public database, intended as a resource for researchers studying the immune response to SARS-CoV-2, is where the repertoires were released.

Trimming takes 4 bases off V and 0 bases off J; junction bases not matched to a gene: 10. According to the germline V gene (reference sequence), CDR1 reads SGHNT and CDR2 reads YYREEE. Taken from cysteine to phenylalanine, the CDR3 has 17 residues. Here the CDR3 DNA is all that survives: 51 bases in frame from base 1. TCRbeta CDR3 regions were amplified from genomic DNA using the immunoSEQ Assay, a bias-controlled multiplex PCR. In the authors' own workflow: The number of nucleated cells in each sample was estimated by amplification of reference gene primers within the assay. Sequence reads were collapsed and filtered to measure the absolute abundance of every unique TCRbeta CDR3 rearrangement. Productive Simpson clonality was computed per sample as the square root of Simpson's diversity index over productive rearrangements. As stored in TCRdb, this immuneACCESS dataset retains in-frame rearrangements with V and J assigned. A fraction of the clones does not appear; measured against another copy, unresolved V genes explain less than half of the discrepancy, and the remainder lacks a known reason. V and J calls and clone size are those listed in that table; D and trimming were worked out from the DNA. The sample table records 150,000 to 170,000 clones; about 86% of these occur just once. Around 7.8% of the sample is held by the ten biggest clonotypes.

As concerns this clone: Its antigen has not been determined. The sample holds no much larger clone one base away, and base qualities are not on file.

Results and caveats for the whole study, not just this receptor: Clinical and demographic metadata were provided uncurated, with the amount varying by source and participant.

In the prospective study, participants were roughly 18 to 100 years old, resided in under 30 geographic areas of the United States, and were enrolled through a virtual design. Cohort assignment in the prospective study relied on participant-reported clinical history from a screening survey and a study questionnaire. Recovered participants in ImmuneRACE Cohort 3 were defined by two consecutive negative NP/OP PCR tests, clearance by a healthcare professional, or resolution of symptoms. In the prospective study, whole blood, serum and a nasopharyngeal or oropharyngeal swab were collected from each participant by mobile phlebotomists. Over a roughly 2-month period, participants in the prospective study had the option of providing additional blood draws and questionnaires. Prospective study blood samples were shipped either frozen or at room temperature before DNA extraction.

Sequenced input: PBMCs or T cells enriched from blood (not recorded which). The sequence was obtained from a man aged 50 to 60 who had recovered from COVID-19. The V and J segments used are TRBV5-4 and TRBJ2-7; a stretch of 10 junction bases matches TRBD2. In nucleotides, the sequence is TGTGCCAGCAGCGGCGGGGGACTAGCGCGGAGCTCCTACGAGCAGTACTTC. This yields the protein CASSGGGLARSSYEQYF.